What follows describes a single T cell receptor (beta chain). The antigen remains undetermined. As for time point: persistent/refractory GD, antithyroid drugs over 5 years with positive TRAb. From PBMCs, RNA was extracted and then used to make the TCR library. The data are from a study of regulatory T cells in long-lasting Graves disease. The study, taken as a whole, reports: Patients with persistent disease showed a bias toward TRBV28, TRBJ1-2 and TRBJ2-5. The TCR repertoire of persistent Graves' patients was less diverse than that of newly diagnosed ones.

CDR1 is SEHNR and CDR2 is FQNEAQ in the germline V gene (reference sequence). The CDR3 totals 15 residues. Trimming pared 5 bases from V and 1 base from J, leaving 14 bases between. Combining iRepertoire HTBI primers with Arm-PCR of CDR3 regions, the authors built TCR beta libraries. MiXCR, applied by TCRdb to the multiplex PCR reads, yields one record per CDR3 protein. The data show approximately 360,000 distinct CDR3 sequences, with 20% to 25% seen just once and approximately 28% held by the top ten. The sample was peripheral blood mononuclear cells (PBMCs), taken when the disease was refractory, from a patient treated with antithyroid drugs. The sequence derives from a woman aged 35 to 49 with Graves disease. The chain has TRBV7-9 and TRBJ1-1; tentatively, D is TRBD1 (5 bases). The CDR3 DNA is TGTGCCAGCAGCCCCGGGGGGGGGAGGAACACTGAAGCTTTCTTT. Translating gives CASSPGGGRNTEAFF.